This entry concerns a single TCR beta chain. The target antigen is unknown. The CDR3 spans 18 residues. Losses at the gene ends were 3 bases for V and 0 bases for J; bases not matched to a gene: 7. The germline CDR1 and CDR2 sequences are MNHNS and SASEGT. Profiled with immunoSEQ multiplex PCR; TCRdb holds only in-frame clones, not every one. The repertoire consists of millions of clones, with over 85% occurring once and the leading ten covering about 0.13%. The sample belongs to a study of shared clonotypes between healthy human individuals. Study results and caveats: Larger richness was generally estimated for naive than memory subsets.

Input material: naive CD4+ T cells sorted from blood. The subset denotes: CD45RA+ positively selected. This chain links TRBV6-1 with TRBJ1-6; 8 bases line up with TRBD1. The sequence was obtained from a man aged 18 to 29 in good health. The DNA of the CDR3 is TGTGCCAGCAGTGATAGTTGGACAGGGAGCTCCTATAATTCACCCCTCCACTTT. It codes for CASSDSWTGSSYNSPLHF.